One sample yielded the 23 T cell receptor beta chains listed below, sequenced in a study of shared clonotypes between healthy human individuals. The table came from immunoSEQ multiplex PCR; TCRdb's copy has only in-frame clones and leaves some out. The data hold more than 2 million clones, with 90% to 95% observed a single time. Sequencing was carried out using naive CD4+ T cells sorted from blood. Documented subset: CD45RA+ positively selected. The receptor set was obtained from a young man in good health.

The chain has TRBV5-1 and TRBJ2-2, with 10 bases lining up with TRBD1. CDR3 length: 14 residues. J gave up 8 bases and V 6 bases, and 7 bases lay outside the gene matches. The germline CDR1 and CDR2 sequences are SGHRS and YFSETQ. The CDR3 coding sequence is TGCGCCAGCATCGACAGGGGGCCCCCTGGGGAGCTGTTTTTT. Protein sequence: CASIDRGPPGELFF.

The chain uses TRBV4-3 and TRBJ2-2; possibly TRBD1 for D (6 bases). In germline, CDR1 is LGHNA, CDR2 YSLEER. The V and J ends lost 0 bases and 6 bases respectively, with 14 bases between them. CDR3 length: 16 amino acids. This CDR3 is CASSQDDPGTPGELFF. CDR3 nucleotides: TGCGCCAGCAGCCAAGATGACCCAGGGACACCCGGGGAGCTGTTTTTT.

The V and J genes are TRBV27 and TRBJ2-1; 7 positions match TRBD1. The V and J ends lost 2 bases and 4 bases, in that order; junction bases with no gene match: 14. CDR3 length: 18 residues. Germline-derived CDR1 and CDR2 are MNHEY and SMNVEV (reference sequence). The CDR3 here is CASSLPRRLGQIYNEQFF. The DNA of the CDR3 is TGTGCCAGCAGTTTACCCCGAAGGTTGGGACAGATTTACAATGAGCAGTTCTTC.

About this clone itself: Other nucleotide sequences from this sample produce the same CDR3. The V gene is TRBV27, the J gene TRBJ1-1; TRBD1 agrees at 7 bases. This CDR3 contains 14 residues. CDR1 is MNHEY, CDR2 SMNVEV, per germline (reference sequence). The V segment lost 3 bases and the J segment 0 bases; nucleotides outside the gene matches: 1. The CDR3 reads CASSFGTVNTEAFF. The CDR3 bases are TGTGCCAGCAGTTTTGGGACAGTGAACACTGAAGCTTTCTTT.

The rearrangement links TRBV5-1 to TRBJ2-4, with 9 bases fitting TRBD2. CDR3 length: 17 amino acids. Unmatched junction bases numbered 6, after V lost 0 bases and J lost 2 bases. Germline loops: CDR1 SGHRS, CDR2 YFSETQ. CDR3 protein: CASSLEGSGGTKNIQYF. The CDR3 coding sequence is TGCGCCAGCAGCTTGGAGGGTAGCGGGGGCACCAAAAACATTCAGTACTTC.

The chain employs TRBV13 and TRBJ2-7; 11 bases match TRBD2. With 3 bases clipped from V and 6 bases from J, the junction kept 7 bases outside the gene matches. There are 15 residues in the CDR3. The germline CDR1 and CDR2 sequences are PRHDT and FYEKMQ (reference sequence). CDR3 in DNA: TGTGCCAGCAGCTTGATAGCGGGAGGGCCCGGCGAGCAGTACTTC. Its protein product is CASSLIAGGPGEQYF.

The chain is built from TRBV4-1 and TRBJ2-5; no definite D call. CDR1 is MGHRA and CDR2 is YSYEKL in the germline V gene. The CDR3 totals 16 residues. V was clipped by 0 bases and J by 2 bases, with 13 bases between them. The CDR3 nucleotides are TGCGCCAGCAGCCAAGATGGAGCGTTTCTTCAAGAGACCCAGTACTTC. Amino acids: CASSQDGAFLQETQYF.

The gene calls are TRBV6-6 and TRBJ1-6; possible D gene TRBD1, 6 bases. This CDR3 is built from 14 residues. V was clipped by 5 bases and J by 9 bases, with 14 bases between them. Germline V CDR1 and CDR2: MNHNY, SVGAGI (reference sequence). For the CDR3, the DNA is TGTGCCAGCAGTATGACAGGTTCTACTTCACCCCTCCACTTT. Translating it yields CASSMTGSTSPLHF.

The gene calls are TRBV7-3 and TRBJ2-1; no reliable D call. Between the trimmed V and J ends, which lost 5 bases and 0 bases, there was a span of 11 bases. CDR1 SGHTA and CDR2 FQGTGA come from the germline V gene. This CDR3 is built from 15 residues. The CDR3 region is CASSRRPDSYNEQFF. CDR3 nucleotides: TGTGCCAGCAGCCGGCGACCGGACTCCTACAATGAGCAGTTCTTC.

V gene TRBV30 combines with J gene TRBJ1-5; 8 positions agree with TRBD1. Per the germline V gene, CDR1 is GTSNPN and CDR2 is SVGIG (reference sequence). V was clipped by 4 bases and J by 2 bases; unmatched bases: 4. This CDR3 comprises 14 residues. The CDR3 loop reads CAWTQGAGNQPQHF. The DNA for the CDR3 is TGTGCCTGGACCCAGGGGGCGGGCAATCAGCCCCAGCATTTT.

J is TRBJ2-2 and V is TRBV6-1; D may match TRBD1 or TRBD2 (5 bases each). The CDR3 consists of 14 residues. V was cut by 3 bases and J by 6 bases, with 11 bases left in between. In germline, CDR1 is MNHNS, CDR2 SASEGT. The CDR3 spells CASSEGESSGELFF. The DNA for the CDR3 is TGTGCCAGCAGTGAGGGGGAATCATCCGGGGAGCTGTTTTTT.

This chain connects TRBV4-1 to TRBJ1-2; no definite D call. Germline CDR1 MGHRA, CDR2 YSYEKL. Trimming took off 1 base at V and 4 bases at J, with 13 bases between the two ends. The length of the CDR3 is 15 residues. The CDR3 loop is CASSQAPGDRYGYTF. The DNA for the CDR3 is TGCGCCAGCAGCCAAGCCCCGGGCGACCGCTATGGCTACACCTTC.

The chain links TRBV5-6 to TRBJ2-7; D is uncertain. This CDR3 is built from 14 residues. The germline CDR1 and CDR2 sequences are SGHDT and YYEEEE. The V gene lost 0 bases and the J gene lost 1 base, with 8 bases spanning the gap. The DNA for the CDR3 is TGTGCCAGCAGCTTGGTAGGGCCGTCCTACGAGCAGTACTTC. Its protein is CASSLVGPSYEQYF.

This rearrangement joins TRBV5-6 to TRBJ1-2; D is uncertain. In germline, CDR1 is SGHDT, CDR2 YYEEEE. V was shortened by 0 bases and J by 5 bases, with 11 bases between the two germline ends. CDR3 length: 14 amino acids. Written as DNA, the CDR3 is TGTGCCAGCAGCTTGGCTTCCCCGCGTTATGGCTACACCTTC. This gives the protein CASSLASPRYGYTF. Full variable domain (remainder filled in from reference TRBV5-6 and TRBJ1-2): DAGVTQSPTHLIKTRGQQVTLRCSPKSGHDTVSWYQQALGQGPQFIFQYYEEEERQRGNFPDRFSGHQFPNYSSELNVNALLLGDSALYLCASSLASPRYGYTFGSGTRLTVV.

In DNA, the CDR3 is TGTGCCAGCAGCCCCCGAAATAGCTATGGCTACACCTTC. Protein product: CASSPRNSYGYTF. The rearrangement joins TRBV9 to TRBJ1-2; D is uncertain. Per germline, CDR1 SGDLS and CDR2 YYNGEE. The CDR3 extends over 13 amino acids. The ends were cut back, 4 bases at V and 4 bases at J, with 11 bases in the middle.

This chain's CDR3 is CASSEYKGSQETQYF. CDR3 bases: TGTGCCAGCAGTGAATATAAGGGGAGTCAAGAGACCCAGTACTTC. The genes are TRBV25-1 and TRBJ2-5; D is perhaps TRBD1 or TRBD2 (5 bases each). CDR3 length equals 15 residues. Germline V lookup: CDR1 MGHDK, CDR2 SYGVNS. The V gene lost 0 bases and the J gene lost 2 bases, with 10 bases spanning the gap.

This CDR3 is CASSLEGSANEKLFF. The CDR3 nucleotides are TGTGCCAGCAGCTTGGAGGGGTCAGCTAATGAAAAACTGTTTTTT. J is TRBJ1-4 and V is TRBV5-4; possibly TRBD1 for D (5 bases). The CDR3 totals 15 residues. The ends were cut back, 0 bases at V and 3 bases at J, with 9 bases in the middle. From germline, CDR1 is SGHNT and CDR2 YYREEE (reference sequence).

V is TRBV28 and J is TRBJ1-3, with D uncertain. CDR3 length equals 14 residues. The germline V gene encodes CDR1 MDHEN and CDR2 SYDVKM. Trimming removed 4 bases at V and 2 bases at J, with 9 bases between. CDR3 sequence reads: CASSSVMTGNTIYF. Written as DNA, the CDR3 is TGTGCCAGCAGTTCGGTAATGACTGGAAACACCATATATTTT.

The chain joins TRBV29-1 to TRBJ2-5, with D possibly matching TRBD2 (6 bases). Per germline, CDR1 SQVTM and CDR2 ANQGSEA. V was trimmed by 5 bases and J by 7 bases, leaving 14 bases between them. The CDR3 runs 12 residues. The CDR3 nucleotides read TGCAGCGTTAGGGACGGGGGAGCGACCCAGTACTTC. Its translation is CSVRDGGATQYF.

Written as DNA, the CDR3 is TGCGCCAGCAGCTTGGCGGCAGGGGCCGGCTACGAGCAGTACTTC. Encoded protein: CASSLAAGAGYEQYF. This rearrangement joins TRBV5-1 to TRBJ2-7; possibly TRBD1 for D (6 bases). V was shortened by 0 bases and J by 3 bases, with 13 bases between the two germline ends. The CDR3 has 15 amino acids. Germline V gives CDR1 SGHRS, CDR2 YFSETQ.

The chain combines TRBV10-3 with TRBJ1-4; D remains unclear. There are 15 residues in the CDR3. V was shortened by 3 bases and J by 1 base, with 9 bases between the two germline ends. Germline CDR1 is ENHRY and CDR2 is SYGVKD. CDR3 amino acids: CAISEREGTNEKLFF. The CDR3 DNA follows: TGTGCCATCAGTGAAAGGGAAGGAACTAATGAAAAACTGTTTTTT.

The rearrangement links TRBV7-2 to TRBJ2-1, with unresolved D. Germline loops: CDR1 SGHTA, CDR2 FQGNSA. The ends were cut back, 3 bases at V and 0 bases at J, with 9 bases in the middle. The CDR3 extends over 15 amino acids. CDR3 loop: CASSFHPSSYNEQFF. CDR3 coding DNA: TGTGCCAGCAGCTTCCACCCTAGCTCCTACAATGAGCAGTTCTTC. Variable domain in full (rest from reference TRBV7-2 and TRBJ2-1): GAGVSQSPSNKVTEKGKDVELRCDPISGHTALYWYRQSLGQGLEFLIYFQGNSAPDKSGLPSDRFSAERTGGSVSTLTIQRTQQEDSAVYLCASSFHPSSYNEQFFGPGTRLTVL.

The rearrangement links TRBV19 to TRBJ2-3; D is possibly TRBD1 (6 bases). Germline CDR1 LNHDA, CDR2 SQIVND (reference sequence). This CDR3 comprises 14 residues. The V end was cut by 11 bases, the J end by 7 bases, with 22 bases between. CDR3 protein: CAAQGGTNENTQYF. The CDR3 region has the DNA TGTGCCGCCCAAGGGGGTACGAATGAAAATACGCAGTATTTT.